This TCR beta chain was recovered during a study of T-cell memory formation after mild COVID-19. This clonotype was found a few times. Barcoded TCR alpha and TCR beta cDNA libraries with UMIs came from 5'RACE using constant-segment primers. TCRdb reprocessed the 5' RACE reads via MiXCR and lists one record per CDR3 protein. The sample has some 150,000 distinct CDR3 sequences, 11% to 15% seen once. CDR3 length: 12 residues. J gave up 6 bases and V 2 bases, and 1 base lay outside the gene matches. CDR1 and CDR2 (germline): LNHDA, SQIVND (reference sequence). Sequenced input: PBMCs or a T cell subset sorted from them (not recorded which). The genes are TRBV19 and TRBJ2-7, with 7 bases fitting TRBD2. The TCR was taken from an adult woman who had mild COVID-19 (a few samples of this study predate the infection). Cell type and time point are not known. CDR3 sequence (DNA): TGTGCCAGTAGTATAACGGGAGGCGAGCAGTACTTC. Translation: CASSITGGEQYF.